This T cell receptor (beta chain) is drawn from a study of CD8 T cells in ankylosing spondylitis. Study-wide findings and caveats: Both synovial fluid and blood in reactive arthritis had previously been reported to carry some motif variants. Reportedly, disease-linked clones are significantly enriched in ankylosing spondylitis patients' matched synovial fluid. As for the disease-linked clones, they showed a CD8+ phenotype and occurred at relatively low frequencies in peripheral blood. Characteristic, it appeared, of ankylosing spondylitis blood was a TCR beta motif of fewer than 10 highly homologous variants.

Making use of molecular barcodes, quantitative 5'-RACE generated TCR beta libraries. TCRdb re-derived calls from the 5' RACE reads in MiXCR, one entry per CDR3 protein. The sample holds 700,000 to 850,000 distinct CDR3 sequences, approximately 12% seen once. A note on this clonotype: No antigen is known for it.

The ends were cut back, 6 bases at V and 0 bases at J, with 12 bases in the middle. Germline loops: CDR1 DFQATT, CDR2 SNEGSKA (reference sequence). The CDR3 runs to 14 residues. This chain uses TRBV20-1 with TRBJ1-5, with D maybe TRBD1 (5 bases). The clonotype originates from a male donor with ankylosing spondylitis. Sequencing was carried out using blood, either unsorted or a sorted T cell fraction (not recorded which). CDR3 sequence (DNA): TGCAGTGCCGTTTCGACAGCTAGCAATCAGCCCCAGCATTTT. Translating gives CSAVSTASNQPQHF.